This TCR beta chain was profiled in a study of T cell responses to AZD1222 COVID-19 vaccine. General study results and limits: Baseline seropositivity occurred in only 5 to 7 AZD1222 recipients. The donors showed a predominance of white British ancestry and of females, with possible underestimation of clonal diversity.

Points on this clone: What it binds is not known.

Repertoires were generated with immunoSEQ multiplex PCR, while TCRdb's copy carries only in-frame clones and drops some. The sample carries approximately 110,000 clones, around 86% recorded once. CDR3 size: 16 residues. Germline values: CDR1 LGHNA, CDR2 YSLEER. The germline V and J ends were trimmed by 1 base and 9 bases, with 21 bases remaining between them. V usage is TRBV4-3 and J usage is TRBJ1-1; D might be TRBD1 (5 bases). Here the sequenced sample was peripheral blood, taken on day 0 of AZD1222 vaccination. The sequence was collected from an adult in good health. Written as DNA, the CDR3 is TGCGCCAGCAGCCAAGCTGGGACCCAAGCCGGGACTCAAGCTTTCTTT. Translated, it gives CASSQAGTQAGTQAFF.